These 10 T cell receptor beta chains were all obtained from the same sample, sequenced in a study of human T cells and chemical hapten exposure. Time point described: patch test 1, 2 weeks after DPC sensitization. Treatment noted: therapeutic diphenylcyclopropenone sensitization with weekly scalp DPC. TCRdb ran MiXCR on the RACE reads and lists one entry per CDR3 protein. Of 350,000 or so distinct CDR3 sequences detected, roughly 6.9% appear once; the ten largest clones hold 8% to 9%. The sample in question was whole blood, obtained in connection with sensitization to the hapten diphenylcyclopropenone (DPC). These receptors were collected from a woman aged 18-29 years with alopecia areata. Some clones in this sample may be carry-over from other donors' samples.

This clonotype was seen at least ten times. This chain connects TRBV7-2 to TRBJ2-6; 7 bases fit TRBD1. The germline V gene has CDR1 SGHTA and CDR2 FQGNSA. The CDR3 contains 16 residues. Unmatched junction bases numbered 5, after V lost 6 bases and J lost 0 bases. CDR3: CASRSGQLSGANVLTF. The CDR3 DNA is TGTGCCAGCAGGTCGGGACAGCTCTCTGGGGCCAACGTCCTGACTTTC. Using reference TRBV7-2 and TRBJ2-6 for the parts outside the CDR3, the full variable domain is GAGVSQSPSNKVTEKGKDVELRCDPISGHTALYWYRQSLGQGLEFLIYFQGNSAPDKSGLPSDRFSAERTGGSVSTLTIQRTQQEDSAVYLCASRSGQLSGANVLTFGAGSRLTVL.

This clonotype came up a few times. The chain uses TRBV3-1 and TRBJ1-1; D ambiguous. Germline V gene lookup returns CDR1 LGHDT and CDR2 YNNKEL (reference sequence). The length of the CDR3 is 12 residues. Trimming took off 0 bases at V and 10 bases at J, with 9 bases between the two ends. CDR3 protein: CASSQDRLRAFF. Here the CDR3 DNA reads TGTGCCAGCAGCCAAGACAGGTTGCGAGCTTTCTTT.

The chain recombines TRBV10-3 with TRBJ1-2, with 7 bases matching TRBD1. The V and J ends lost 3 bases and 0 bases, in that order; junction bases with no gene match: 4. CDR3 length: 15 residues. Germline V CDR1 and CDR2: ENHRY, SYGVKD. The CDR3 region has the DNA TGTGCCATCAGTGAAGTGGGACAGTCTAACTATGGCTACACCTTC. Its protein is CAISEVGQSNYGYTF.

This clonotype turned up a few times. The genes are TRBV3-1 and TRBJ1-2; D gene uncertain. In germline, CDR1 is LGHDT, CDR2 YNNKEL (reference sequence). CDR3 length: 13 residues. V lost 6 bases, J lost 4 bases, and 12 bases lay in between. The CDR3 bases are TGTGCCAGCAGTCTGCGGGAGGCCTATGGCTACACCTTC. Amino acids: CASSLREAYGYTF. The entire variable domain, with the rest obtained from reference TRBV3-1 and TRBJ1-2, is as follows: DTAVSQTPKYLVTQMGNDKSIKCEQNLGHDTMYWYKQDSKKFLKIMFSYNNKELIINETVPNRFSPKSPDKAHLNLHINSLELGDSAVYFCASSLREAYGYTFGSGTRLTVV.

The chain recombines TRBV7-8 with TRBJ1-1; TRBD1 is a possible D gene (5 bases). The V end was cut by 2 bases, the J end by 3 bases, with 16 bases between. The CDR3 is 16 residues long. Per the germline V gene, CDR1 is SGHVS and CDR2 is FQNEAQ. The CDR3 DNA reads TGTGCCAGCAGCTTAACGAGGGGCGGGAGCCACACTGAAGCTTTCTTT. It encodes CASSLTRGGSHTEAFF.

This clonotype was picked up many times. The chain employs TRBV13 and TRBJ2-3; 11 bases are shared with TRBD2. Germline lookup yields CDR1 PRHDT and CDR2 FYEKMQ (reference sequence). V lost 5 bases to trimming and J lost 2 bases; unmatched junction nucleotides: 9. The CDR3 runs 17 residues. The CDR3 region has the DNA TGTGCCAGCAGCGCTCCCGCACTAGCGGGGGTCACAGATACGCAGTATTTT. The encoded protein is CASSAPALAGVTDTQYF.

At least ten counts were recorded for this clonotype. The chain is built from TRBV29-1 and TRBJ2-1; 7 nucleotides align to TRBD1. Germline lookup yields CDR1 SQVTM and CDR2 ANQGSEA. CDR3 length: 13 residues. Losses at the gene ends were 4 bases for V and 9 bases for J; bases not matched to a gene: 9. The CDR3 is CSVVQGKKGEQFF. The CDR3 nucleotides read TGCAGCGTTGTACAGGGGAAGAAGGGTGAGCAGTTCTTC.

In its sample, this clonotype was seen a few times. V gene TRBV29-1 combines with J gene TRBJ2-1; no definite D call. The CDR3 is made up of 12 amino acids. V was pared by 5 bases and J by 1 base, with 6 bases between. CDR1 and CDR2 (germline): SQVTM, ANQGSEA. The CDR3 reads CSVTYSYNEQFF. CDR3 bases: TGCAGCGTTACCTATTCCTACAATGAGCAGTTCTTC.

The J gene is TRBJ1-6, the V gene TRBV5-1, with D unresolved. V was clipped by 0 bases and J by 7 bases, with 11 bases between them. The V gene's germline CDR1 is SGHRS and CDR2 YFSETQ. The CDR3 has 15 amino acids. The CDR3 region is CASSLALADNSPLHF. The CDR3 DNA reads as TGCGCCAGCAGCTTGGCCCTCGCGGACAATTCACCCCTCCACTTT.

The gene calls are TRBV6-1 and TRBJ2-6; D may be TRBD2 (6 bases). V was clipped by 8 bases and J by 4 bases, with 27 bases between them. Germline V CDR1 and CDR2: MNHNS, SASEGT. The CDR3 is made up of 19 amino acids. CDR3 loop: CASLAEGLPGDLGANVLTF. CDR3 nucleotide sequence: TGTGCCAGCCTCGCGGAGGGGCTACCGGGAGACCTGGGGGCCAACGTCCTGACTTTC.